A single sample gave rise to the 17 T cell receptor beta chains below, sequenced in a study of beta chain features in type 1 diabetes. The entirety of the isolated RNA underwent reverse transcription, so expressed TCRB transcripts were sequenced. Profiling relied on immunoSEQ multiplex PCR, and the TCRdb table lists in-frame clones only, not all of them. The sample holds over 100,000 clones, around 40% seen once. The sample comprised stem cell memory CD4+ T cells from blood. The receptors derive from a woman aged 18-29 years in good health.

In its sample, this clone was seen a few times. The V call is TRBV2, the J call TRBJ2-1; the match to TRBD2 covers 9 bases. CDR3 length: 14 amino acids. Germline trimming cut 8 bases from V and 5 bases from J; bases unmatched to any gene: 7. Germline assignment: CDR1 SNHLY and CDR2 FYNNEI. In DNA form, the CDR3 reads TGTGCCAGCCTCTGGCGGGAGGGAGACAATGAGCAGTTCTTC. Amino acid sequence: CASLWREGDNEQFF.

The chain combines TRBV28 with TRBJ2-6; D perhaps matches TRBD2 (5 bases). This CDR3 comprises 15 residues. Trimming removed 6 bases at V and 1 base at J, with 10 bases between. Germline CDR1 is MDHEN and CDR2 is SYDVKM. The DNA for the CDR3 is TGTGCCAGCAGCCCAGGACTGTCTGGGGCCAACGTCCTGACTTTC. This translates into CASSPGLSGANVLTF.

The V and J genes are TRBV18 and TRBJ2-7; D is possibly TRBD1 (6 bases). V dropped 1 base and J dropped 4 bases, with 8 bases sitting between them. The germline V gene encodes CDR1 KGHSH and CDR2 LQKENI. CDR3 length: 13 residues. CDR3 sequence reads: CASSPRQEYEQYF. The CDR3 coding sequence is TGTGCCAGCTCACCACGACAGGAGTACGAGCAGTACTTC.

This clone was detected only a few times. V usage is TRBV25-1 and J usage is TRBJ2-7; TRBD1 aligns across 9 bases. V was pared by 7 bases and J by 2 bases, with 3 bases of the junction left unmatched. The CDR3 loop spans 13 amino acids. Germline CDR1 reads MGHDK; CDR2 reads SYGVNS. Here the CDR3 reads CASKGQGTYEQYF. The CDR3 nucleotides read TGTGCCAGCAAAGGACAGGGGACCTACGAGCAGTACTTC.

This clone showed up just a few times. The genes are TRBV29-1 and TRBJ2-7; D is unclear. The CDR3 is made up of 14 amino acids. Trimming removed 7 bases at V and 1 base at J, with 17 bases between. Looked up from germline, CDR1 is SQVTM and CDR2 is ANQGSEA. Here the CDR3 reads CSGKTPGQSYEQYF. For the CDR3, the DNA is TGCAGCGGTAAGACACCTGGCCAATCCTACGAGCAGTACTTC.

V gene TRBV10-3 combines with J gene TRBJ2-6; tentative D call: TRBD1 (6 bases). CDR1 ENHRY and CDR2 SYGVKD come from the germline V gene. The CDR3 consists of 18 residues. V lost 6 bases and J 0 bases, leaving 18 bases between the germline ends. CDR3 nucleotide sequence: TGTGCCATCAGCCCCAGGGCAGGGGCAGACTCTGGGGCCAACGTCCTGACTTTC. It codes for CAISPRAGADSGANVLTF.

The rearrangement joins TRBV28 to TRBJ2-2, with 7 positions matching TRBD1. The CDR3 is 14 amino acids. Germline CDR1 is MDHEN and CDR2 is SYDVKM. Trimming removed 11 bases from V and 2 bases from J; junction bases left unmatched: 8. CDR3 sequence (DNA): TGTGCCTATCAGGACAGGATAAACACCGGGGAGCTGTTTTTT. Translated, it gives CAYQDRINTGELFF. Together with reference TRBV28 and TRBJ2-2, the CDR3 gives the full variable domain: DVKVTQSSRYLVKRTGEKVFLECVQDMDHENMFWYRQDPGLGLRLIYFSYDVKMKEKGDIPEGYSVSREKKERFSLILESASTNQTSMYLCAYQDRINTGELFFGEGSRLTVL.

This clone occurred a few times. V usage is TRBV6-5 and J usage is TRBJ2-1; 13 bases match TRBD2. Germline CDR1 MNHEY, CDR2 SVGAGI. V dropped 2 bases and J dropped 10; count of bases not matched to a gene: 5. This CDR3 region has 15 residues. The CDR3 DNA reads TGTGCCAGCAGTTACGGGACTAGCGGGAAGGGGGAGCAGTTCTTC. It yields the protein CASSYGTSGKGEQFF.

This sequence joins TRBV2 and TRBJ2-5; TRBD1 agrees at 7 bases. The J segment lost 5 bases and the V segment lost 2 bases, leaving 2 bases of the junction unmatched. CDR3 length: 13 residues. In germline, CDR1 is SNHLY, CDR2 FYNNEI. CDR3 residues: CASSENRGETQYF. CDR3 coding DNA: TGTGCCAGCAGTGAAAACAGGGGTGAGACCCAGTACTTC. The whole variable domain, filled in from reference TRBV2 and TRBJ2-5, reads EPEVTQTPSHQVTQMGQEVILRCVPISNHLYFYWYRQILGQKVEFLVSFYNNEISEKSEIFDDQFSVERPDGSNFTLKIRSTKLEDSAMYFCASSENRGETQYFGPGTRLLVL.

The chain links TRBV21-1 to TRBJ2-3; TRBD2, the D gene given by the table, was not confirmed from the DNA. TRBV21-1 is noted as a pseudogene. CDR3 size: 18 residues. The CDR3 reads CASSGRDYLMECTDTQYF. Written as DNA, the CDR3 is TGTGCCAGCAGCGGCCGGGACTACCTAATGGAGTGCACAGATACGCAGTATTTT.

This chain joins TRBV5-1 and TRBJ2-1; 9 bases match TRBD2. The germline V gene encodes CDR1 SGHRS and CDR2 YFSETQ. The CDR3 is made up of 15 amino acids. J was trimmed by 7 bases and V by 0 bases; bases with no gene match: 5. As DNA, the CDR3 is TGCGCCAGCAGCTTGGGGCTAGCGGGAATTAATGAGCAGTTCTTC. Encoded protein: CASSLGLAGINEQFF.

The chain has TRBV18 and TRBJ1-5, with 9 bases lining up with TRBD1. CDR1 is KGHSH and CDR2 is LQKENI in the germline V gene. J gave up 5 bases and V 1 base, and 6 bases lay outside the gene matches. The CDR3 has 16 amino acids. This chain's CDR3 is CASSPRGGQGDQPQHF. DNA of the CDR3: TGTGCCAGCTCACCACGCGGGGGACAGGGTGATCAGCCCCAGCATTTT.

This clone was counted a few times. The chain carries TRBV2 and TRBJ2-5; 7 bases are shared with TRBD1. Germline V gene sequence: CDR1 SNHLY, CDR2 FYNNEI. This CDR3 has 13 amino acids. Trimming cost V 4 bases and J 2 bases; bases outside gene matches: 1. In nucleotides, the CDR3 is TGTGCCAGCAGTGGACAGGGTCAAGAGACCCAGTACTTC. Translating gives CASSGQGQETQYF.

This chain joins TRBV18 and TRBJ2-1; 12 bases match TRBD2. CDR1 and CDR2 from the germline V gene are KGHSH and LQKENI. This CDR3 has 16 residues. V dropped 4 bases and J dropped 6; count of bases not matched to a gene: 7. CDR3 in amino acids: CASSLSSGRGPNEQFF. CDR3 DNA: TGTGCCAGCTCACTCTCTAGCGGGAGGGGCCCCAATGAGCAGTTCTTC. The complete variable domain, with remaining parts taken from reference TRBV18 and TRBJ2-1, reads NAGVMQNPRHLVRRRGQEARLRCSPMKGHSHVYWYRQLPEEGLKFMVYLQKENIIDESGMPKERFSAEFPKEGPSILRIQQVVRGDSAAYFCASSLSSGRGPNEQFFGPGTRLTVL.

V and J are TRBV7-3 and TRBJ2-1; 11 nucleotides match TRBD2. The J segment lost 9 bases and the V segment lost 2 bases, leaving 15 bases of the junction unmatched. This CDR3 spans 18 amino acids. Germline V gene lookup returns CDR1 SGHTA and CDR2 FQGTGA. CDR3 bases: TGTGCCAGCAGCTTATGGGGAGATATAGCGGGAGGGCCGGGTGAGCAGTTCTTC. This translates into CASSLWGDIAGGPGEQFF.

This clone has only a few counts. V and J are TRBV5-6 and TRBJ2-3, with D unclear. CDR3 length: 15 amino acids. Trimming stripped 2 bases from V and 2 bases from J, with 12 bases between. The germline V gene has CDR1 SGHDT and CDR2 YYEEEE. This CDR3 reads CASSLRERYTDTQYF. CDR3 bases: TGTGCCAGCAGCTTAAGAGAGAGATACACAGATACGCAGTATTTT.

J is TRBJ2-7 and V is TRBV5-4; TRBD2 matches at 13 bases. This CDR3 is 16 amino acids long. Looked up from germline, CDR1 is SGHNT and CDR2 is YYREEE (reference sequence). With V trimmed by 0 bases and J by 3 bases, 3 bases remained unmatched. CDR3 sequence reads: CASSLGGLAGVYEQYF. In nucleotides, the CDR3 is TGTGCCAGCAGCTTGGGAGGACTAGCGGGAGTCTACGAGCAGTACTTC.